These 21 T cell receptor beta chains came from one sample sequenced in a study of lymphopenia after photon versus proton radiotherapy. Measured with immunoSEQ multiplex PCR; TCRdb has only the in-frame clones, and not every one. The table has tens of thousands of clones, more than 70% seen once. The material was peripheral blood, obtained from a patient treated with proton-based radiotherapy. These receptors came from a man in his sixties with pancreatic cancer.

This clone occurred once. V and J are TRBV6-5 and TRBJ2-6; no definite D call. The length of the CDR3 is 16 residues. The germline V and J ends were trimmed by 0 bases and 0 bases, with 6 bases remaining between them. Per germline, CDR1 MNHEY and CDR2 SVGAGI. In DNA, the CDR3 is TGTGCCAGCAGTTACTCTAGGAGCTCTGGGGCCAACGTCCTGACTTTC. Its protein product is CASSYSRSSGANVLTF.

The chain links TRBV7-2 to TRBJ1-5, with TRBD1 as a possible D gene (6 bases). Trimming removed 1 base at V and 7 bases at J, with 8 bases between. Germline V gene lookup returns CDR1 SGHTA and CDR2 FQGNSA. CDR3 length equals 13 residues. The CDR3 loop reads CASSLGGGQPQHF. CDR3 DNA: TGTGCCAGCAGCTTAGGTGGGGGCCAGCCCCAGCATTTT.

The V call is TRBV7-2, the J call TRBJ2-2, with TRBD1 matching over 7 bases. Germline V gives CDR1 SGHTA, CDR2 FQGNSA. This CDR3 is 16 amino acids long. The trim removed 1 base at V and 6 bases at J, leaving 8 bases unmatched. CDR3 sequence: CASSLVRDSSSGELFF. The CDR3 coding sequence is TGTGCCAGCAGCTTAGTCCGGGACAGCTCCTCCGGGGAGCTGTTTTTT.

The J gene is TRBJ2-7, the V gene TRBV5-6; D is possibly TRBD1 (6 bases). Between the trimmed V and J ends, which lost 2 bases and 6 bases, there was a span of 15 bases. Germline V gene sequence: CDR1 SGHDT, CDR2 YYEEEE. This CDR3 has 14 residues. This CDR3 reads CASSFRSGAGEQYF. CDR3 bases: TGTGCCAGCAGCTTTCGATCAGGGGCCGGCGAGCAGTACTTC.

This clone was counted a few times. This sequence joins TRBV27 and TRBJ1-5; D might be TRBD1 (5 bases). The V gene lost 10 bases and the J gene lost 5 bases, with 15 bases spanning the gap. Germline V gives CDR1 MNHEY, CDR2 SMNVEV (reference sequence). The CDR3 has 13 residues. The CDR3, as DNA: TGTGCCACCAGGGCCCTCACGGATCAGCCCCAGCATTTT. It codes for CATRALTDQPQHF.

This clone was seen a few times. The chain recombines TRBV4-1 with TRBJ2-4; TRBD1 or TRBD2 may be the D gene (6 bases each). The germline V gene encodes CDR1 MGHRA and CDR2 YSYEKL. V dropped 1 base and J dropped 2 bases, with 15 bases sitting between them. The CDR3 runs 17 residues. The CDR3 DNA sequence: TGCGCCAGCAGCCAAGTTCTCGGGGGCGCCCCCAAAAACATTCAGTACTTC. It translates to CASSQVLGGAPKNIQYF.

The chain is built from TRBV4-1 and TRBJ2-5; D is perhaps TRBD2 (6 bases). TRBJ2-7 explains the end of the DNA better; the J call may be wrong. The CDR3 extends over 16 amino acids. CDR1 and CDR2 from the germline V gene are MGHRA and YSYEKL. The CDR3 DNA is TGCGCCAGCAGCCAAGGACTGCTGACTAGCTCCTACGAGCAGTACTTC. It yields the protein CASSQGLLTSSYEQYF.

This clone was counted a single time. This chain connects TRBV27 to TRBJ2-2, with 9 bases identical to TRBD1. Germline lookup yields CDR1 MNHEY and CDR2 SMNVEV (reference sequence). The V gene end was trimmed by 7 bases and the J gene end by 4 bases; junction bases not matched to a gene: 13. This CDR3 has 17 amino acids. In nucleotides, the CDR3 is TGTGCCAGCACCCGGGCCAACAGGGGGCCGGGCACCGGGGAGCTGTTTTTT. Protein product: CASTRANRGPGTGELFF.

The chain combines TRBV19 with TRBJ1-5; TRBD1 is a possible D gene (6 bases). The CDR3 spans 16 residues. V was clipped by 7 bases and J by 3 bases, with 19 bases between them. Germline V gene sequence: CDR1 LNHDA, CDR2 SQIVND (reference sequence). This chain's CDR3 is CASMKDHRTVNQPQHF. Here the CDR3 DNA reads TGTGCCAGTATGAAGGACCACCGGACAGTCAATCAGCCCCAGCATTTT.

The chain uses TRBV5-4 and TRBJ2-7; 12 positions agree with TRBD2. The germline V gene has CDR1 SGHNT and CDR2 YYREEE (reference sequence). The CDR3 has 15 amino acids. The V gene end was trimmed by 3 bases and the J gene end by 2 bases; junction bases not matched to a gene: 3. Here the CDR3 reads CASSSGLAGTYEQYF. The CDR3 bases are TGTGCCAGCAGCTCGGGACTAGCGGGTACCTACGAGCAGTACTTC.

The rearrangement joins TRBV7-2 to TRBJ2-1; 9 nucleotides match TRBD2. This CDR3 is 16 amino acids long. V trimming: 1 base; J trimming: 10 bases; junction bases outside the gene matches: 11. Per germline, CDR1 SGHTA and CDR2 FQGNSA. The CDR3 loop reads CASSLDGLAGAGEQFF. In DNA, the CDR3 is TGTGCCAGCAGCTTAGACGGGTTAGCGGGAGCGGGGGAGCAGTTCTTC.

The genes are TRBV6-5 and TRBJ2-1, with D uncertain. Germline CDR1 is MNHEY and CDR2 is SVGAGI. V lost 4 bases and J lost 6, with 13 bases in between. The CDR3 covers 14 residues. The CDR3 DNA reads TGTGCCAGCAGTTTAAGGACCCCCAGCAATGAGCAGTTCTTC. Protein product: CASSLRTPSNEQFF.

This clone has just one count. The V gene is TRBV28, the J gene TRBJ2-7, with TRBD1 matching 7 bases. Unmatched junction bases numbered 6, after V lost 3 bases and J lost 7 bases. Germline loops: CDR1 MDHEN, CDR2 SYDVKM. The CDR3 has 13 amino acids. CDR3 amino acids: CASSFMTGWEQYF. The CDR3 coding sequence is TGTGCCAGCAGTTTCATGACAGGGTGGGAGCAGTACTTC.

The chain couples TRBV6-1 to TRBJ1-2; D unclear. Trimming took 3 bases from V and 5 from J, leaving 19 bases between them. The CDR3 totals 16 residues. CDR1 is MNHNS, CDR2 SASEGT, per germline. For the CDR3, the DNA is TGTGCCAGCAGTGAGACGCTACCCTCCCGGGGTTATGGCTACACCTTC. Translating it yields CASSETLPSRGYGYTF.

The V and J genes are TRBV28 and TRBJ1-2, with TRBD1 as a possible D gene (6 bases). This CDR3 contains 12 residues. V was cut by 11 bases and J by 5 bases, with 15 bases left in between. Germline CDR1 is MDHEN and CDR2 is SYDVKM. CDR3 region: CASSQQGYGYTF. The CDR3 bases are TGTGCCTCCTCCCAACAGGGATATGGCTACACCTTC.

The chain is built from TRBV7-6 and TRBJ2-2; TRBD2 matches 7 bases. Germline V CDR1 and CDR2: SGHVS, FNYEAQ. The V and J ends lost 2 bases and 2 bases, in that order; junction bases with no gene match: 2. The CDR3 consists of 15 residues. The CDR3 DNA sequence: TGTGCCAGCAGCTTAAGCGGGAAAAACACCGGGGAGCTGTTTTTT. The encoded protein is CASSLSGKNTGELFF.

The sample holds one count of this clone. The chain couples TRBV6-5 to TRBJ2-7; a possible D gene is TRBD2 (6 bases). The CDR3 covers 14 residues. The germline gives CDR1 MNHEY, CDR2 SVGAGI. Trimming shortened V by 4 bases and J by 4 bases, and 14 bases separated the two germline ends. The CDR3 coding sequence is TGTGCCAGCAGTTTGGGGGGAGAGGGGTACGAGCAGTACTTC. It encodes CASSLGGEGYEQYF.

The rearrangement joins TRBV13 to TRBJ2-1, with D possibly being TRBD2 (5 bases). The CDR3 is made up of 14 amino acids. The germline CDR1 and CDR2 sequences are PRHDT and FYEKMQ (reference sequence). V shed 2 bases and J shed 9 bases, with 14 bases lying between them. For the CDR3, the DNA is TGTGCCAGCAGCTTAAGCCTAGCAGACACTGAGCAGTTCTTC. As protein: CASSLSLADTEQFF.

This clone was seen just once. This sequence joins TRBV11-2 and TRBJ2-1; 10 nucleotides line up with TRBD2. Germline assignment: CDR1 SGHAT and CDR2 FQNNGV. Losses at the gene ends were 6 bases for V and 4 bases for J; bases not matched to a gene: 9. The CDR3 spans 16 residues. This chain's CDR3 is CASSPVAGGSYNEQFF. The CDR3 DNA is TGTGCCAGCAGTCCTGTAGCGGGAGGTTCTTACAATGAGCAGTTCTTC.

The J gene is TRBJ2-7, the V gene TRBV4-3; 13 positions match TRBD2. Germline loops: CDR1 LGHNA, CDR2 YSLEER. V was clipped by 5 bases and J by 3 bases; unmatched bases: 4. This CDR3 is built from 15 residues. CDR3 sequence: CASSIGTSGIYEQYF. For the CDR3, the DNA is TGCGCCAGCAGCATCGGGACTAGCGGGATCTACGAGCAGTACTTC.

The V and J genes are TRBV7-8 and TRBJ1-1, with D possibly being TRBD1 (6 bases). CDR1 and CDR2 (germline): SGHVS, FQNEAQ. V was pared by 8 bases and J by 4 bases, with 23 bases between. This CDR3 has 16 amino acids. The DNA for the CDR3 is TGTGCCAGCGCATTGACCCTCGGGGGGGGCTCCACTGAAGCTTTCTTT. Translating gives CASALTLGGGSTEAFF.